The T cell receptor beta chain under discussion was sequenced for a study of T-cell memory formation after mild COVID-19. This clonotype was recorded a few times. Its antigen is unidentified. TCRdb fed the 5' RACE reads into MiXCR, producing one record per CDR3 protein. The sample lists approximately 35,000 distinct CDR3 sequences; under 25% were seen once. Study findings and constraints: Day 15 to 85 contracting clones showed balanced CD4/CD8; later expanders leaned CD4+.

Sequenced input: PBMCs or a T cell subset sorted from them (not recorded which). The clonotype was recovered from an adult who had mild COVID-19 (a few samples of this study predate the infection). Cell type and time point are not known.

The chain's CDR3 is CASRGGGHEKLFF. The CDR3 bases are TGTGCCAGTAGAGGGGGGGGTCATGAAAAACTGTTTTTT. V usage is TRBV19 and J usage is TRBJ1-4; TRBD1 might be the D (6 bases). Trimming removed 6 bases at V and 6 bases at J, with 11 bases between. Germline V gene lookup returns CDR1 LNHDA and CDR2 SQIVND (reference sequence). The CDR3 has 13 amino acids.